The clone carrying this T cell receptor (beta chain) was counted between two and nine times. The sample is drawn from a study of blood T cell repertoires in COVID-19. Study details: Italy, Spain and the United States were the sources of the convalescent and acute COVID-19 samples.

CDR3 size: 12 residues. Trimming took 7 bases from V and 1 from J, leaving 7 bases between them. Germline V CDR1 and CDR2: MNHEY, SMNVEV (reference sequence). Sequencing was performed with immunoSEQ multiplex PCR; in TCRdb, only in-frame clones are kept and a portion is missing. The sample carries some 400,000 clones, approximately 89% recorded once. The sample consisted of peripheral blood. This clonotype was sampled from a woman in her 30s with COVID-19, enrolled during active disease. The rearrangement links TRBV27 to TRBJ1-1, with D maybe TRBD1 (5 bases). The CDR3 DNA follows: TGTGCCAGCACCGACAGGAACACTGAAGCTTTCTTT. Its translation: CASTDRNTEAFF.